This TCR beta chain was recovered during a study of cytomegalovirus exposure and HLA in healthy donors. Broader study findings: On later analysis, the bulk of CMV-associated TCR beta chains appeared to be HLA-restricted. A later analysis linked around 15,000 TCR beta sequences to HLA alleles at 0.05 false discovery rate.

Primers included in the PCR were 60 Vbeta and 13 Jbeta primers. The assay was immunoSEQ multiplex PCR, and TCRdb's table has in-frame clones only and misses some. The sample contains over 150,000 clones, about four fifths of which appear only once. The CDR3 is made up of 14 amino acids. V lost 1 base to trimming and J lost 3 bases, with 9 bases between them. Germline values: CDR1 SGHAT, CDR2 FQDESV (reference sequence). About this clone: The target antigen is unknown.

Sequencing was done on a sample of PBMCs. This sequence was found in a woman between 45 and 65 years old in good health and CMV-seronegative. V usage is TRBV11-1 and J usage is TRBJ1-1; D is unclear. CDR3 sequence (DNA): TGTGCCAGCAGCTTAGACGGGGAATACACTGAAGCTTTCTTT. Amino acid sequence: CASSLDGEYTEAFF.